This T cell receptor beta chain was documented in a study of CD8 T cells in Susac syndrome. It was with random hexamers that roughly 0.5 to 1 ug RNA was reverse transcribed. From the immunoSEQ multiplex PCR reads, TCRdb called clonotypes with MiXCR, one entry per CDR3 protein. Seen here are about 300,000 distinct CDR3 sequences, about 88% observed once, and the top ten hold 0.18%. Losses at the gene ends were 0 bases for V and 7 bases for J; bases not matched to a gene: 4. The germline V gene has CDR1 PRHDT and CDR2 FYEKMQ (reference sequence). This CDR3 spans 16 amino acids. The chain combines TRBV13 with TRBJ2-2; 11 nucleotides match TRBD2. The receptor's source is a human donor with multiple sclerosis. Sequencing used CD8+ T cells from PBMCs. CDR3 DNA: TGTGCCAGCAGCTTAGGCCTAGCGGGAGGCCTCGGGGAGCTGTTTTTT. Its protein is CASSLGLAGGLGELFF.